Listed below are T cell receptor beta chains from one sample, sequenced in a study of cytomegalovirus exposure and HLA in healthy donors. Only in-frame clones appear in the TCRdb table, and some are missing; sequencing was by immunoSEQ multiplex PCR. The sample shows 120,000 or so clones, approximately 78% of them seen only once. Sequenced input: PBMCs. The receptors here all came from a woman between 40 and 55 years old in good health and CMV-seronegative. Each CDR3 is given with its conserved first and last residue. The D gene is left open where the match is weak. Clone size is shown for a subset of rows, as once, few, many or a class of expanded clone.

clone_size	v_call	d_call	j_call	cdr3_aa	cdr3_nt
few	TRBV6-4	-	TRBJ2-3	CASSEEVGQSDTQYF	TGTGCCAGCAGTGAAGAAGTTGGACAATCAGATACGCAGTATTTT
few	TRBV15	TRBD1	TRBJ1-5	CATSRGGTEDQPQHF	TGTGCCACCAGCAGAGGCGGGACAGAAGATCAGCCCCAGCATTTT
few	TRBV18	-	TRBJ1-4	CASSPPGEDEKLFF	TGTGCCAGCTCACCACCAGGGGAGGATGAAAAACTGTTTTTT
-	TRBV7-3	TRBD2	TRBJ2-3	CASSLGRGEGTQYF	TGTGCCAGCAGCTTAGGTCGGGGGGAGGGTACGCAGTATTTT
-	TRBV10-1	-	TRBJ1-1	CASYTTVASTEAFF	TGCGCCAGCTATACCACGGTCGCTAGCACTGAAGCTTTCTTT
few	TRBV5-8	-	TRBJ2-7	CASSLVGWSYEQYF	TGTGCCAGCAGCTTGGTGGGTTGGAGCTACGAGCAGTACTTC
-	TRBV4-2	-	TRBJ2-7	CASSQGSGAYEQYF	TGTGCCAGCAGCCAAGGTTCCGGGGCCTACGAGCAGTACTTC
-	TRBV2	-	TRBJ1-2	CASSEEGEGYGYTF	TGTGCCAGCAGTGAAGAGGGGGAAGGCTATGGCTACACCTTC
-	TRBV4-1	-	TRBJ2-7	CASSHLPGLTSSYEQYF	TGCGCCAGCAGCCACCTTCCGGGACTCACAAGCTCCTACGAGCAGTACTTC
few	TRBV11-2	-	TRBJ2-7	CASSLEPTGYEQYF	TGTGCCAGCAGCTTAGAACCGACAGGCTACGAGCAGTACTTC
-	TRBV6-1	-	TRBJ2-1	CASIGYNEQFF	TGTGCCAGCATCGGGTACAATGAGCAGTTCTTC
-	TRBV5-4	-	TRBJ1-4	CASSLGQGGREKLFF	TGTGCCAGCAGCTTGGGCCAGGGAGGACGTGAAAAACTGTTTTTT
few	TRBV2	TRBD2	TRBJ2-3	CASQREAGDTQYF	TGTGCCAGCCAGCGGGAGGCCGGCGATACGCAGTATTTT
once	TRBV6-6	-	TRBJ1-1	CASSGLGATEAFF	TGTGCCAGCAGCGGGTTAGGGGCGACTGAAGCTTTCTTT
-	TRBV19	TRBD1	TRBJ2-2	CASMTGGNTGELFF	TGTGCCAGTATGACAGGGGGGAACACCGGGGAGCTGTTTTTT